These 29 T cell receptor beta chains share one sample of origin, sequenced in a study of early T cells in non-severe SARS-CoV-2 infection. TCRdb recomputed calls from the 5' RACE reads with MiXCR, one row per CDR3 protein. The sample records around 37,000 distinct CDR3 sequences, approximately 10% being singletons. Sequencing was carried out using whole blood. The receptor source for this set is an adult who was a healthcare worker with PCR-confirmed SARS-CoV-2 infection or an uninfected control (not recorded which).

This clonotype has at least ten counts. V is TRBV9 and J is TRBJ2-5, with D perhaps matching TRBD1 or TRBD2 (5 bases each). The CDR3 covers 17 residues. Germline CDR1 is SGDLS and CDR2 is YYNGEE. Trimming removed 0 bases at V and 3 bases at J, with 18 bases between. CDR3 in DNA: TGTGCCAGCAGCGTAGGGGTGAGGGGATATGGAGAAGAGACCCAGTACTTC. This sequence encodes CASSVGVRGYGEETQYF.

This clonotype was picked up many times. The chain is built from TRBV6-1 and TRBJ2-1; 8 nucleotides line up with TRBD2. The V gene end was trimmed by 6 bases and the J gene end by 7 bases; junction bases not matched to a gene: 5. The germline gives CDR1 MNHNS, CDR2 SASEGT. The CDR3 has 13 amino acids. In DNA form, the CDR3 reads TGTGCCAGCAGGGGGACTAGGGTAAATGAGCAGTTCTTC. It translates to CASRGTRVNEQFF.

The chain has TRBV7-3 and TRBJ2-3; possibly TRBD1 for D (6 bases). Trimming left V 5 bases short and J 2 bases short, with 14 bases between. From germline, CDR1 is SGHTA and CDR2 FQGTGA. This CDR3 spans 15 amino acids. DNA of the CDR3: TGTGCCAGCAGCGCCTCACAGGGCTACACAGATACGCAGTATTTT. Translated: CASSASQGYTDTQYF.

The rearrangement links TRBV5-4 to TRBJ2-3, with 10 bases that match TRBD1. Germline loops: CDR1 SGHNT, CDR2 YYREEE (reference sequence). The CDR3 runs to 15 residues. The junction had 5 bases not matched to a gene; V was cut back by 5 bases and J by 2 bases. The CDR3 DNA reads as TGTGCCAGCAGGATGACAGGGGGCCCCACAGATACGCAGTATTTT. This codes for CASRMTGGPTDTQYF.

This clonotype was counted many times. The V gene is TRBV7-8, the J gene TRBJ1-3; D perhaps matches TRBD1 (6 bases). With 1 base removed from V and 4 bases from J, the gap between germline ends came to 11 bases. The CDR3 has 15 amino acids. Germline V CDR1 and CDR2: SGHVS, FQNEAQ. CDR3 in amino acids: CASSLGSGAGNTIYF. DNA for the CDR3: TGTGCCAGCAGCTTAGGATCGGGGGCCGGAAACACCATATATTTT.

This chain links TRBV5-4 with TRBJ2-2, with no clear D. The ends were cut back, 4 bases at V and 2 bases at J, with 9 bases in the middle. The CDR3 spans 14 residues. Germline V gene sequence: CDR1 SGHNT, CDR2 YYREEE (reference sequence). DNA of the CDR3: TGTGCCAGCAGCCGTGACGGCAACACCGGGGAGCTGTTTTTT. Its protein is CASSRDGNTGELFF.

The table lists this clonotype with many counts. A junction end diverges from the germline sequence, so it may reflect a read error. The rearrangement joins TRBV18 to TRBJ2-1; possible D gene TRBD2, 6 bases. The CDR3 sequence is 13 residues long. Germline V lookup: CDR1 KGHSH, CDR2 LQKENI. The CDR3 nucleotides are TGTGCCAGCTCATCACCGGGACTGAATGAGCAGTTCTTC. This gives the protein CASSSPGLNEQFF. Full variable domain (rest looked up from reference TRBV18 and TRBJ2-1): NAGVMQNPRHLVRRRGQEARLRCSPMKGHSHVYWYRQLPEEGLKFMVYLQKENIIDESGMPKERFSAEFPKEGPSILRIQQVVRGDSAAYFCASSSPGLNEQFFGPGTRLTVL.

In this sample, this clonotype turned up many times. V and J are TRBV20-1 and TRBJ1-4, with D unresolved. The CDR3 contains 12 residues. Germline V gene data show CDR1 as DFQATT and CDR2 as SNEGSKA (reference sequence). The V gene lost 5 bases and the J gene lost 10 bases, with 14 bases spanning the gap. CDR3 coding DNA: TGCAGTGCTCCAACGAGCCCAGGAAAACTGTTTTTT. It encodes CSAPTSPGKLFF.

This clonotype was detected ten times or more. One end of the junction does not line up with germline, which may come from a read error. The chain combines TRBV28 with TRBJ2-5; possibly TRBD1 for D (5 bases). The CDR3 runs to 16 residues. Germline V lookup: CDR1 MDHEN, CDR2 SYDVKM. CDR3 DNA sequence: TGTGCCAGCAGTGCCAACACCGGACATACCCAAAAGACCCAGTACTTC. This sequence encodes CASSANTGHTQKTQYF.

This clonotype was counted many times. The rearrangement uses TRBV6-5 and TRBJ1-1; D remains ambiguous. Trimming removed 0 bases from V and 5 bases from J, with 7 bases in between. Germline loops: CDR1 MNHEY, CDR2 SVGAGI. The CDR3 is 13 residues long. The CDR3 is CASSYSTGTEAFF. DNA for the CDR3: TGTGCCAGCAGTTACTCGACCGGGACTGAAGCTTTCTTT.

The V gene is TRBV24-1, the J gene TRBJ2-1; possible D gene TRBD2, 6 bases. From germline, CDR1 is KGHDR and CDR2 SFDVKD. V lost 3 bases to trimming and J lost 9 bases, with 14 bases between them. The CDR3 consists of 14 residues. In nucleotides, the CDR3 is TGTGCCACCAGTGATGCGGGGCCAGTCGGTGAGCAGTTCTTC. It codes for CATSDAGPVGEQFF.

V gene TRBV7-3 combines with J gene TRBJ1-1; unclear D gene. The V end was cut by 2 bases, the J end by 3 bases, with 7 bases between. Germline V gives CDR1 SGHTA, CDR2 FQGTGA. The CDR3 is 13 residues long. CDR3 nucleotides: TGTGCCAGCAGCTTACAGCGGCACACTGAAGCTTTCTTT. Protein: CASSLQRHTEAFF.

The table lists this clonotype with many counts. This rearrangement joins TRBV20-1 to TRBJ2-1; D is undetermined. From germline, CDR1 is DFQATT and CDR2 SNEGSKA (reference sequence). The CDR3 is 15 residues long. V dropped 6 bases and J dropped 2 bases, with 17 bases sitting between them. The CDR3 protein is CSASLTGPAYNEQFF. CDR3 sequence (DNA): TGCAGTGCCTCCTTGACTGGCCCAGCCTACAATGAGCAGTTCTTC.

There are many counts of this clonotype. The rearrangement joins TRBV28 to TRBJ2-1; 8 bases agree with TRBD2. Trimming cost V 3 bases and J 4 bases; bases outside gene matches: 8. The CDR3 covers 16 residues. Germline CDR1 is MDHEN and CDR2 is SYDVKM. CDR3 loop: CASSFNLRGGYNEQFF. Here the CDR3 DNA reads TGTGCCAGCAGTTTCAACTTACGCGGGGGGTACAATGAGCAGTTCTTC.

This clonotype was detected ten times or more. The V gene is TRBV7-6, the J gene TRBJ1-1; possibly TRBD1 for D (5 bases). V was trimmed by 0 bases and J by 2 bases, leaving 7 bases between them. There are 14 residues in the CDR3. Germline V gene sequence: CDR1 SGHVS, CDR2 FNYEAQ. This CDR3 is CASSLAGVNTEAFF. CDR3 nucleotides: TGTGCCAGCAGCTTAGCGGGGGTTAACACTGAAGCTTTCTTT.

This clonotype is categorized as medium-sized. V and J are TRBV20-1 and TRBJ2-1, with D maybe TRBD2 (5 bases). The CDR3 is 14 residues long. The V gene lost 5 bases and the J gene lost 0 bases, with 11 bases spanning the gap. Germline V lookup: CDR1 DFQATT, CDR2 SNEGSKA (reference sequence). The chain's CDR3 is CSALTGSSYNEQFF. CDR3 nucleotides: TGCAGTGCTCTGACGGGGAGCTCCTACAATGAGCAGTTCTTC.

This clonotype showed up many times. The rearrangement uses TRBV14 and TRBJ1-1; D gene unclear. Trimming removed 4 bases at V and 9 bases at J, with 12 bases between. Germline CDR1 SGHDN, CDR2 FVKESK. The CDR3 consists of 12 residues. CDR3 in DNA: TGTGCCAGCAGCCGCCCCGTCGGAAAAGCTTTCTTT. This encodes CASSRPVGKAFF.

This clonotype was seen more than once but under ten times. The chain recombines TRBV6-2 or TRBV6-3 with TRBJ1-1; possible D gene TRBD1, 6 bases. Germline CDR1 is MNHEY and CDR2 is SVGEGT. The CDR3 covers 13 residues. V dropped 8 bases and J dropped 11 bases, with 21 bases sitting between them. CDR3 DNA: TGTGCCAGCTCATCCGACGGACAGTCCGTGGCTTTCTTT. Its translation: CASSSDGQSVAFF.

This clonotype was counted many times. The rearrangement uses TRBV4-1 and TRBJ1-2; D perhaps matches TRBD1 (6 bases). This CDR3 spans 14 amino acids. Trimming cost V 0 bases and J 3 bases, with 8 bases left between them. Germline lookup yields CDR1 MGHRA and CDR2 YSYEKL. CDR3 sequence reads: CASSQDRGDYGYTF. CDR3 DNA sequence: TGCGCCAGCAGCCAAGACAGGGGTGACTATGGCTACACCTTC.

This clonotype was seen ten or more times. The genes are TRBV5-5 and TRBJ1-5; D is unresolved. Deletions cut 2 bases from V and 0 bases from J, with 6 bases between. This CDR3 contains 14 residues. Germline lookup yields CDR1 SGHKS and CDR2 YYEKEE (reference sequence). The CDR3 here is CASSFAYSNQPQHF. The CDR3 bases are TGTGCCAGCAGCTTTGCCTATAGCAATCAGCCCCAGCATTTT.

This chain joins TRBV29-1 and TRBJ2-3; D is unresolved. With 7 bases removed from V and 9 bases from J, the gap between germline ends came to 17 bases. The germline V gene encodes CDR1 SQVTM and CDR2 ANQGSEA. The CDR3 has 12 amino acids. The CDR3 DNA reads TGCAGCGCCCCAAAGGACGACGGAACGCAGTATTTT. Protein sequence: CSAPKDDGTQYF.

This clonotype was found many times. CDR3 sequence: CSVAWTGQETQYF. The CDR3 DNA reads TGCAGCGTTGCATGGACAGGCCAAGAGACCCAGTACTTC. This sequence joins TRBV29-1 and TRBJ2-5; TRBD1 agrees at 7 bases. CDR3 length: 13 amino acids. From germline, CDR1 is SQVTM and CDR2 ANQGSEA. Trimming took 4 bases from V and 1 from J; bases not matched to a gene: 3.

This rearrangement joins TRBV29-1 to TRBJ2-7; 7 bases line up with TRBD1. This CDR3 is 11 amino acids long. Germline CDR1 is SQVTM and CDR2 is ANQGSEA. V lost 6 bases, J lost 1 base, and 0 bases stayed unmatched. The CDR3 bases are TGCAGCGTCAGGGGGTCCTACGAGCAGTACTTC. Residues: CSVRGSYEQYF.

This clonotype was observed many times. J is TRBJ2-1 and V is TRBV12-3 or TRBV12-4; 7 nucleotides match TRBD1. J gave up 7 bases and V 10 bases, and 10 bases lay outside the gene matches. The CDR3 is 13 amino acids. CDR3 sequence reads: CATLTGDWNEQFF. The CDR3 bases are TGTGCCACCTTAACAGGGGATTGGAATGAGCAGTTCTTC.

There are many counts of this clonotype. The chain recombines TRBV6-1 with TRBJ2-1; D is ambiguous. The V end lost 1 base, the J end lost 4 bases, and 14 bases lay between the germline ends. The CDR3 is made up of 16 amino acids. Per the germline V gene, CDR1 is MNHNS and CDR2 is SASEGT. The CDR3 sequence is CASSEVVGLAYNEQFF. CDR3 nucleotide sequence: TGTGCCAGCAGTGAAGTCGTGGGCCTTGCGTACAATGAGCAGTTCTTC.

This clonotype was recorded at least ten times. The V call is TRBV12-3 or TRBV12-4, the J call TRBJ1-6, with D tentatively TRBD1 (5 bases). Deletions cut 3 bases from V and 7 bases from J, with 13 bases between. The CDR3 totals 15 residues. The CDR3 DNA reads TGTGCCAGCAGTTTGTCAGGGCTGGAGAATTCACCCCTCCACTTT. Its translation: CASSLSGLENSPLHF.

This clonotype was picked up many times. The chain is built from TRBV4-1 and TRBJ1-6; D perhaps matches TRBD1 (6 bases). Germline lookup yields CDR1 MGHRA and CDR2 YSYEKL. The V and J ends lost 0 bases and 9 bases respectively, with 12 bases between them. CDR3 size: 15 residues. In DNA form, the CDR3 reads TGCGCCAGCAGCCAAGATCGTGACAGGTTTTCACCCCTCCACTTT. This codes for CASSQDRDRFSPLHF.

This clonotype showed up many times. This chain connects TRBV6-1 to TRBJ1-1; unclear D gene. Germline CDR1 reads MNHNS; CDR2 reads SASEGT. The CDR3 length is 15 residues. The V end lost 2 bases, the J end lost 0 bases, and 10 bases lay between the germline ends. The CDR3 loop reads CASSERLTLNTEAFF. CDR3 nucleotide sequence: TGTGCCAGCAGTGAACGGCTGACCTTGAACACTGAAGCTTTCTTT.

This chain links TRBV5-6 with TRBJ2-3, with D maybe TRBD2 (6 bases). CDR3 length: 16 amino acids. The V end lost 1 base, the J end lost 1 base, and 13 bases lay between the germline ends. Germline V gene lookup returns CDR1 SGHDT and CDR2 YYEEEE. Here the CDR3 DNA reads TGTGCCAGCAGCTTGACACAGCGGGTTGGCACAGATACGCAGTATTTT. It translates to CASSLTQRVGTDTQYF.